The clone carrying this T cell receptor beta chain was seen repeatedly, ten times or more. Its specificity is not known. This entry comes from a study of T cells in Graves' hyperthyroidism and ophthalmopathy. Study findings and constraints: Ophthalmopathy was separated from stable hyperthyroidism by a 13 V-J model. Blood shared most expanded thyroid clonotypes above 0.001.

Amplified TCR beta CDR3 regions came from RNA transcripts. TCR CDR3 regions were first amplified by RT-PCR with HTBI primers. TCRdb re-called the multiplex PCR reads with MiXCR, one entry per CDR3 protein. The sample holds under 350,000 distinct CDR3 sequences, around 20% seen once. The CDR3 spans 16 residues. Per the germline V gene, CDR1 is MNHNS and CDR2 is SASEGT. The ends lost 5 bases at V and 4 bases at J; junction bases unmatched: 8. Researchers barred patients who had uncontrolled infection, other autoimmune disease, pregnancy or lactation. More than 8.5 ml of fresh peripheral blood supplied the PBMCs.

The sequenced sample consisted of blood. This TCR came from a woman aged 45-60 years with Graves' hyperthyroidism. The chain couples TRBV6-1 to TRBJ1-5, with 10 positions matching TRBD1. This CDR3 is CASSPSDRGRNQPQHF. CDR3 nucleotides: TGTGCCAGCAGTCCTTCTGACAGGGGGCGTAATCAGCCCCAGCATTTT.